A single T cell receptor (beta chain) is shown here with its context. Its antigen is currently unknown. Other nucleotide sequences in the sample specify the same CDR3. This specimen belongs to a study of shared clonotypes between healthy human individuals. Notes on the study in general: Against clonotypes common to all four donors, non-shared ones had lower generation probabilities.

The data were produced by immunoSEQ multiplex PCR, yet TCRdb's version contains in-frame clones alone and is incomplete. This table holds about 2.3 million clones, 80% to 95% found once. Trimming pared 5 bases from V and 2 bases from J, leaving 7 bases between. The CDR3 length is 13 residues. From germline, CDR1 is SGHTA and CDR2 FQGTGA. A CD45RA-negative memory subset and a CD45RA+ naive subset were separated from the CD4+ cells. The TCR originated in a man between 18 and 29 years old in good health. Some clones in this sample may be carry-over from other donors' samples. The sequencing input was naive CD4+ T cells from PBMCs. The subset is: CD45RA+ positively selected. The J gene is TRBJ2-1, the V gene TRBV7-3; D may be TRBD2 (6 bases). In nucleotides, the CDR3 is TGTGCCAGCAGCGCGGGGACCTACAATGAGCAGTTCTTC. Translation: CASSAGTYNEQFF.